This record concerns one TCR beta chain sequence. Measured with immunoSEQ multiplex PCR; TCRdb has only the in-frame clones, and not every one. The table records 350,000 to 400,000 clones, roughly 90% of them present only once. The sample comes from a study of blood T cell repertoires in COVID-19. Study at large: COVID-19 samples from acute and convalescent phases originated in the United States, Italy and Spain.

CDR1 is SGHNT, CDR2 YYREEE, per germline (reference sequence). The CDR3 has 16 amino acids. Trimming took off 0 bases at V and 0 bases at J, with 11 bases between the two ends. Patients of the Seattle cohort, enrolled during active infection, were followed longitudinally. Material: peripheral blood. The chain recombines TRBV5-4 with TRBJ2-3; tentative D call: TRBD2 (5 bases). The clonotype originates from a woman aged 25 to 39 with COVID-19, enrolled during active disease. DNA of the CDR3: TGTGCCAGCAGCTTGGTATCCGGGAAAAGCACAGATACGCAGTATTTT. It is translated as CASSLVSGKSTDTQYF.